These T cell receptor beta chains were read from a single sample in a study of blood T cell repertoires in COVID-19. Profiling relied on immunoSEQ multiplex PCR, and the TCRdb table lists in-frame clones only, not all of them. Found here are under 250,000 clones, about 85% of them singletons; the top ten hold 5.5% to 7%. The sample was peripheral blood. Receptors originate from a woman in her 40s with COVID-19, enrolled during active disease. Each CDR3 is given with its conserved first and last residue. Each record gives: D gene, V gene, clone size, J gene, CDR3 DNA, CDR3 protein. A D gene is named only where the DNA matches it firmly. Some rows mark clone size as missing; the rest say once, few, many or name a class of expanded clone.

d_call: TRBD2
v_call: TRBV5-6
clone_size: few
j_call: TRBJ2-5
cdr3_nt: TGTGCCAGCAGTTTCGGACTAGCGGGAGGGCGAGAGACCCAGTACTTC
cdr3_aa: CASSFGLAGGRETQYF

d_call: TRBD2
v_call: TRBV7-3
clone_size: -
j_call: TRBJ2-1
cdr3_nt: TGTGCCAGCAGCACTCTTCCGGGACTAGACGTCAATGAGCAGTTCTTC
cdr3_aa: CASSTLPGLDVNEQFF

d_call: TRBD1
v_call: TRBV3-1/TRBV3-2
clone_size: -
j_call: TRBJ2-5
cdr3_nt: TGTGCCAGCAGCCAAGGGGACAGGGAGGATTGGGGACAGACCCAGTACTTC
cdr3_aa: CASSQGDREDWGQTQYF

d_call: -
v_call: TRBV7-5
clone_size: few
j_call: TRBJ1-3
cdr3_nt: TGTGTCAGAAGCCAAAGATTTCAATTAACAGGGGATCGGGGAAACACCATATATTTT
cdr3_aa: CVRSQRFQLTGDRGNTIYF

d_call: TRBD1
v_call: TRBV14
clone_size: -
j_call: TRBJ1-1
cdr3_nt: TGTGCCAGCAGCCACTACAGGGGCACTGAAGCTTTCTTT
cdr3_aa: CASSHYRGTEAFF

d_call: -
v_call: TRBV3-1/TRBV3-2
clone_size: -
j_call: TRBJ2-3
cdr3_nt: TGTGCCAGCAGCCTCGGTCCCGGGACTGGAAGCACAGATACGCAGTATTTT
cdr3_aa: CASSLGPGTGSTDTQYF

d_call: -
v_call: TRBV27
clone_size: few
j_call: TRBJ1-2
cdr3_nt: TGTGCCAGCAGTCTCCTAGGTGATTCTAACTATGGCTACACCTTC
cdr3_aa: CASSLLGDSNYGYTF

d_call: -
v_call: TRBV27
clone_size: many
j_call: TRBJ2-7
cdr3_nt: TGTGCCAGCAGTCGATCTAACGAGCAGTACTTC
cdr3_aa: CASSRSNEQYF

d_call: TRBD1
v_call: TRBV4-3
clone_size: -
j_call: TRBJ2-2
cdr3_nt: TGCGCCAGCAGCCGCTACAGGGGCACCGGGGAGCTGTTTTTT
cdr3_aa: CASSRYRGTGELFF

d_call: -
v_call: TRBV30
clone_size: -
j_call: TRBJ1-3
cdr3_nt: TGTGCCTGGAGTGTCATCTCTGGAAACACCATATATTTT
cdr3_aa: CAWSVISGNTIYF

d_call: TRBD1
v_call: TRBV19
clone_size: -
j_call: TRBJ1-2
cdr3_nt: TGTGCCGTCTATGGGGATGGGACAGGCTATGGCTACACCTTC
cdr3_aa: CAVYGDGTGYGYTF

d_call: TRBD2
v_call: TRBV7-9
clone_size: -
j_call: TRBJ2-1
cdr3_nt: TGTGCCAGCAGCTTAGCTCTAGCGGGAGGTGGTGAGCAGTTCTTC
cdr3_aa: CASSLALAGGGEQFF

d_call: -
v_call: TRBV2
clone_size: -
j_call: TRBJ2-5
cdr3_nt: TGTGCCACCTCAATCGAGCTACAAGAGACCCAGTACTTC
cdr3_aa: CATSIELQETQYF

d_call: TRBD2
v_call: TRBV6-4
clone_size: -
j_call: TRBJ2-2
cdr3_nt: TGTGCCAGCAGTGACTCCACACTAGCGGGGGGGCCGAACACCGGGGAGCTGTTTTTT
cdr3_aa: CASSDSTLAGGPNTGELFF

d_call: -
v_call: TRBV30
clone_size: few
j_call: TRBJ1-3
cdr3_nt: TGTGCCTGGAGTACTAGCTCTGGAAACACCATATATTTT
cdr3_aa: CAWSTSSGNTIYF

d_call: -
v_call: TRBV29-1
clone_size: -
j_call: TRBJ2-1
cdr3_nt: TGCAGCGTTGAACCAGGGGGACTTGAGCAGTTCTTC
cdr3_aa: CSVEPGGLEQFF

d_call: TRBD1
v_call: TRBV5-4
clone_size: -
j_call: TRBJ2-7
cdr3_nt: TGTGCCAGCAGCTTGGGAACCGGGACAGGGCGCTACGAGCAGTACTTC
cdr3_aa: CASSLGTGTGRYEQYF

d_call: TRBD1
v_call: TRBV7-2
clone_size: -
j_call: TRBJ2-1
cdr3_nt: TGTGCCAGCAGACGACAGGGATGGGGGTCTAATGAGCAGTTCTTC
cdr3_aa: CASRRQGWGSNEQFF

d_call: -
v_call: TRBV11-3
clone_size: many
j_call: TRBJ1-4
cdr3_nt: TGTGCCAGCAGCTTACAGTTTAATGAAAAACTGTTTTTT
cdr3_aa: CASSLQFNEKLFF

d_call: TRBD1
v_call: TRBV7-9
clone_size: few
j_call: TRBJ1-2
cdr3_nt: TGTGCCAGCAGCTTGCAGGGGGAAGGCTACACCTTC
cdr3_aa: CASSLQGEGYTF

d_call: -
v_call: TRBV6-5
clone_size: -
j_call: TRBJ1-2
cdr3_nt: TGTGCCAGCAGGTCCGGGGTCTATGGCTACACCTTC
cdr3_aa: CASRSGVYGYTF

d_call: TRBD2
v_call: TRBV3-1/TRBV3-2
clone_size: once
j_call: TRBJ2-5
cdr3_nt: TGTGCCAGCAGCCCGGGGGGGCAAGAGACCCAGTACTTC
cdr3_aa: CASSPGGQETQYF